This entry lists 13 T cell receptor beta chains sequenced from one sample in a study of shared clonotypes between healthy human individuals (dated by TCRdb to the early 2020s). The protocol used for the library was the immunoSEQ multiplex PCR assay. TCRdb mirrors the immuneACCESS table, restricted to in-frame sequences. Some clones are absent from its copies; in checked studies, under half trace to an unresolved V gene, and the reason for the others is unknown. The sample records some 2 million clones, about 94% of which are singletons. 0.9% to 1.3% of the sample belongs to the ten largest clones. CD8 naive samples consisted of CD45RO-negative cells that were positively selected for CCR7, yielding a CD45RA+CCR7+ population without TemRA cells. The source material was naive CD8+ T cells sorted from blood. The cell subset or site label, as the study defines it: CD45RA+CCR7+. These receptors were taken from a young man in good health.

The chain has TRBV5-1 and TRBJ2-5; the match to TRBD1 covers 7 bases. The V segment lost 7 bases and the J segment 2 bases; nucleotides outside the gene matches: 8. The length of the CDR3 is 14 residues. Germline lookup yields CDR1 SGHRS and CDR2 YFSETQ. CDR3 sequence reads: CASQYRGRQETQYF. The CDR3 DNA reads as TGCGCCAGCCAGTACAGGGGACGGCAAGAGACCCAGTACTTC.

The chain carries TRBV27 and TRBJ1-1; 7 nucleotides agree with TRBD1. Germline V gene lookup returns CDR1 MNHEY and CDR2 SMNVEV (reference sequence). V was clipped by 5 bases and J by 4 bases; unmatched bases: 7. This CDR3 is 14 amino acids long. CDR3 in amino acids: CASSTQGFFTEAFF. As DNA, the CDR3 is TGTGCCAGCAGTACACAGGGGTTTTTCACTGAAGCTTTCTTT.

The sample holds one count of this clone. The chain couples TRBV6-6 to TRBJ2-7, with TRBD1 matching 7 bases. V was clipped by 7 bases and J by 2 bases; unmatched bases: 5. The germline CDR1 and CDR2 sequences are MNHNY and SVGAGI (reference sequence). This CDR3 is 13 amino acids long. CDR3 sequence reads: CASMRDSAYEQYF. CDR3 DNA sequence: TGTGCCAGCATGAGGGACAGCGCCTACGAGCAGTACTTC.

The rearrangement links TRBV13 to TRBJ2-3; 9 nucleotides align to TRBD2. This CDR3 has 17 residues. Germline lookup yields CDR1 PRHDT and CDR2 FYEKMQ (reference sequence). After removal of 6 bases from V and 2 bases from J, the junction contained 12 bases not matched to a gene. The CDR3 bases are TGTGCCAGCAGTGCCGTTGCTAGCGGGGATACCACAGATACGCAGTATTTT. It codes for CASSAVASGDTTDTQYF.

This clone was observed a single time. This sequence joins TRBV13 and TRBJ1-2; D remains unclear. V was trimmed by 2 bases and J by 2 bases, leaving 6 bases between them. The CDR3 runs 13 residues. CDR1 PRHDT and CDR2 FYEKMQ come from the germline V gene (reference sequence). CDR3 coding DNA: TGTGCCAGCAGCTTACGATCCAACTATGGCTACACCTTC. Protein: CASSLRSNYGYTF.

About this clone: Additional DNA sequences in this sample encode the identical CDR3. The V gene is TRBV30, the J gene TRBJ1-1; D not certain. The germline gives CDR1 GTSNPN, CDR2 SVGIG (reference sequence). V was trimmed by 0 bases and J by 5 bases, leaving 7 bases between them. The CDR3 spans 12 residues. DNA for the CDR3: TGTGCCTGGAGTGTTGGTGGTACTGAAGCTTTCTTT. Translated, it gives CAWSVGGTEAFF.

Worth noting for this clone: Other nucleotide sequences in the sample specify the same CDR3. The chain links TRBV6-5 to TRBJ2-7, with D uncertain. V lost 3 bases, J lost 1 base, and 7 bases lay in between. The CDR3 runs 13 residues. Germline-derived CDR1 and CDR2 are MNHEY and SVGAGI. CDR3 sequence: CASSYGQSYEQYF. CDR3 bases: TGTGCCAGCAGTTATGGGCAGTCCTACGAGCAGTACTTC.

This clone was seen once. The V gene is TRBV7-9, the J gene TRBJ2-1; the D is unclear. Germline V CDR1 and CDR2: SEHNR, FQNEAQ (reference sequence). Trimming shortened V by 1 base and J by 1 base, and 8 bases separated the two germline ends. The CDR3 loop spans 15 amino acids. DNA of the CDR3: TGTGCCAGCAGCTTAGGCCCAGATTCCTACAATGAGCAGTTCTTC. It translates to CASSLGPDSYNEQFF.

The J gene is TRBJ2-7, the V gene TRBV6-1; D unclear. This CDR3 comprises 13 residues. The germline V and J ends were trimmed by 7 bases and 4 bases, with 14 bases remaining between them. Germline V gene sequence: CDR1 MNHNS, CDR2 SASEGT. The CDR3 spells CASTTYPRYEQYF. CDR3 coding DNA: TGTGCCAGCACGACATACCCACGGTACGAGCAGTACTTC.

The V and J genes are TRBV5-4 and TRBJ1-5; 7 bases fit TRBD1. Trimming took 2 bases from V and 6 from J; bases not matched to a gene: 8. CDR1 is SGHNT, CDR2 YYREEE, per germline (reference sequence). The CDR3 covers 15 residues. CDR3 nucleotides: TGTGCCAGCAGCTTCGACAGGGACGAGGTTCAGCCCCAGCATTTT. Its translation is CASSFDRDEVQPQHF.

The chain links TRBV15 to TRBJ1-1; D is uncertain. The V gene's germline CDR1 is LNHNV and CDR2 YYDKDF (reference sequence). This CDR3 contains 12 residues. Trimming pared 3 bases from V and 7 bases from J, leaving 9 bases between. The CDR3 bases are TGTGCCACCAGCAGGACGGACGATGAAGCTTTCTTT. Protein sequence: CATSRTDDEAFF.

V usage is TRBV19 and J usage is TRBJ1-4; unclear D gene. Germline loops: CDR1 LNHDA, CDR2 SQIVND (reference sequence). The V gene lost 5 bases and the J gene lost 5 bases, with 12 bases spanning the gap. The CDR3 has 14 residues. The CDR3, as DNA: TGTGCCAGTAGTCCTCTTTACACCAATGAAAAACTGTTTTTT. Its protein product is CASSPLYTNEKLFF.

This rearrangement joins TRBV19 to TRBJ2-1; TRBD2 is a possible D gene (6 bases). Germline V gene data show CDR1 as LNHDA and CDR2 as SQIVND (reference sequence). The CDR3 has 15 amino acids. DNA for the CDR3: TGTGCGGTATCAGACGTGGGAGGCTTCTACAATGAGCAGTTCTTC. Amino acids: CAVSDVGGFYNEQFF.